What follows is one T cell receptor (beta chain) and its context. What it binds is unknown. The entry originates in a study of blood T cells in healthy people across ages. Study-wide background: In model experiments, template switching was able to capture about one barcoded beta molecule for every two T cells that were present.

Whole-study findings and limits: Donor CMV status, an unknown factor, possibly confounded changes in expanded clonotypes.

All donors came from Russia, were Caucasian and healthy, and spanned ages roughly 6 to 95. A second PCR, run for about 7 to 11 cycles, used a sample-barcoded 5' primer plus a J-beta primer mix. TCRdb itself ran the 5' RACE reads through MiXCR, one entry per CDR3 protein. Among about 1.6 million distinct CDR3 sequences listed, 30% to 40% were seen once. What was sequenced was blood. The TCR originated in a woman in her twenties or thirties in good health.

CDR3 sequence: CASRASREETQYF. DNA for the CDR3: TGTGCCAGCAGGGCTAGCAGGGAGGAGACCCAGTACTTC. This chain uses TRBV2 with TRBJ2-5; TRBD1 or TRBD2 may be the D gene (5 bases each). The V end lost 6 bases, the J end lost 5 bases, and 13 bases lay between the germline ends. The CDR3 sequence is 13 residues long. Germline V CDR1 and CDR2: SNHLY, FYNNEI.